Below, 4 T cell receptor beta chains from the same sample are listed, as sequenced in a study of blood T cell repertoires in COVID-19. Some clones are missing from TCRdb's copy, which holds only in-frame ones; the method was immunoSEQ multiplex PCR. The profile shows roughly 250,000 clones, less than 90% of them singletons. The sample was peripheral blood. All receptors derive from a man aged 55-75 years who had recovered from COVID-19.

This chain connects TRBV5-4 to TRBJ2-7; 10 nucleotides align to TRBD1. V was clipped by 4 bases and J by 0 bases; unmatched bases: 4. CDR1 is SGHNT and CDR2 is YYREEE in the germline V gene (reference sequence). The CDR3 spans 15 residues. The CDR3 is CASSADRGSSYEQYF. CDR3 coding DNA: TGTGCCAGCAGCGCGGACAGGGGGAGCTCCTACGAGCAGTACTTC.

V is TRBV27 and J is TRBJ2-3, with D possibly being TRBD2 (5 bases). The CDR3 is 13 amino acids. The V and J ends lost 5 bases and 8 bases respectively, with 14 bases between them. CDR1 is MNHEY and CDR2 is SMNVEV in the germline V gene (reference sequence). CDR3 bases: TGTGCCAGCAGTCTAACGAGCGGCGGTACGCAGTATTTT. Residues: CASSLTSGGTQYF.

About this clone: Other DNA sequences in the sample encode the same CDR3. The chain employs TRBV9 and TRBJ2-1; no clear D. The germline V gene encodes CDR1 SGDLS and CDR2 YYNGEE. Trimming cost V 0 bases and J 0 bases, with 7 bases left between them. This CDR3 contains 15 residues. CDR3 DNA: TGTGCCAGCAGCGTAGAAGGCGGCTCCTACAATGAGCAGTTCTTC. It encodes CASSVEGGSYNEQFF. Looking up the rest from reference TRBV9 and TRBJ2-1 gives the full variable domain: DSGVTQTPKHLITATGQRVTLRCSPRSGDLSVYWYQQSLDQGLQFLIQYYNGEERAKGNILERFSAQQFPDLHSELNLSSLELGDSALYFCASSVEGGSYNEQFFGPGTRLTVL.

The V gene is TRBV9, the J gene TRBJ2-1, with a possible D match to TRBD1 (6 bases). The V gene lost 0 bases and the J gene lost 5 bases, with 15 bases spanning the gap. The CDR3 covers 16 residues. Germline CDR1 is SGDLS and CDR2 is YYNGEE. The CDR3 sequence is CASSVALGTTDNEQFF. DNA for the CDR3: TGTGCCAGCAGCGTAGCGCTCGGGACAACAGACAATGAGCAGTTCTTC.